One sample yielded the 8 T cell receptor beta chains listed below, sequenced in a study of blood T cell repertoires in COVID-19. Libraries were prepared by immunoSEQ multiplex PCR; TCRdb keeps only in-frame clonotypes and omits some of them. The data show fewer than 300,000 clones, with roughly nine tenths seen just once and approximately 4.3% held by the top ten. The source material was peripheral blood. These receptors all come from a man between 60 and 70 years old who had recovered from COVID-19.

CDR3 loop: CASSQVVRDRAFRNEQFF. The CDR3 DNA follows: TGTGCCAGCAGCCAAGTGGTCCGGGACAGGGCATTTCGGAATGAGCAGTTCTTC. The chain employs TRBV3-1 (or the pseudogene TRBV3-2) and TRBJ2-1; 9 nucleotides align to TRBD1. Germline assignment: CDR1 LGHDT and CDR2 YNNKEL (reference sequence). The CDR3 has 18 amino acids. Trimming at V came to 1 base and at J to 7 bases, leaving 14 bases not matched to a gene.

The chain couples TRBV3-1 (or the pseudogene TRBV3-2) to TRBJ1-1; perhaps TRBD1 as D (6 bases). The CDR3 covers 11 residues. Germline assignment: CDR1 LGHDT and CDR2 YNNKEL (reference sequence). The CDR3 DNA is TGTGCTAGCGGGGGGGCCACTGAAGCTTTCTTT. It codes for CASGGATEAFF.

This rearrangement joins TRBV9 to TRBJ2-4, with TRBD1 identical over 10 bases. This CDR3 contains 16 residues. CDR1 is SGDLS and CDR2 is YYNGEE in the germline V gene. The V gene end was trimmed by 0 bases and the J gene end by 2 bases; junction bases not matched to a gene: 2. CDR3 sequence: CASSVEGQGSKNIQYF. CDR3 coding DNA: TGTGCCAGCAGCGTAGAGGGACAGGGGTCCAAAAACATTCAGTACTTC. The entire variable domain, with the rest obtained from reference TRBV9 and TRBJ2-4, is as follows: DSGVTQTPKHLITATGQRVTLRCSPRSGDLSVYWYQQSLDQGLQFLIQYYNGEERAKGNILERFSAQQFPDLHSELNLSSLELGDSALYFCASSVEGQGSKNIQYFGAGTRLSVL.

V usage is TRBV19 and J usage is TRBJ2-3; 11 bases match TRBD2. Germline loops: CDR1 LNHDA, CDR2 SQIVND (reference sequence). This CDR3 is built from 20 residues. V lost 6 bases and J lost 6; bases outside the gene matches: 23. The CDR3 DNA sequence: TGTGCCAGTAGCCTGAGGACTTGGACTAGCGGGCTACGGTCCGTGGATACGCAGTATTTT. Protein sequence: CASSLRTWTSGLRSVDTQYF.

V and J are TRBV2 and TRBJ1-6; D ambiguous. Germline V gives CDR1 SNHLY, CDR2 FYNNEI. This CDR3 has 12 residues. Between the trimmed V and J ends, which lost 4 bases and 9 bases, there was a span of 7 bases. The CDR3 DNA reads TGTGCCAGCAGTGCTGAGAGTTCACCCCTCCACTTT. The encoded protein is CASSAESSPLHF.

J is TRBJ2-1 and V is TRBV5-1, with TRBD2 matching over 12 bases. V shed 0 bases, J shed 5 bases, and the junction held 9 bases outside the gene matches. The length of the CDR3 is 18 residues. Germline V gives CDR1 SGHRS, CDR2 YFSETQ. CDR3 in amino acids: CASSLARTSGGINNEQFF. In DNA form, the CDR3 reads TGCGCCAGCAGCTTGGCCCGAACTAGCGGGGGGATTAACAATGAGCAGTTCTTC.

This clone was recorded only once. This chain uses TRBV24-1 with TRBJ2-1, with a tentative D call TRBD1 (5 bases). V was shortened by 0 bases and J by 4 bases, with 12 bases between the two germline ends. This CDR3 region has 16 residues. CDR1 is KGHDR, CDR2 SFDVKD, per germline. CDR3 loop: CATSDLPPGPYNEQFF. The CDR3 bases are TGTGCCACCAGTGATTTGCCCCCAGGGCCTTACAATGAGCAGTTCTTC.

This chain connects TRBV12-3 or TRBV12-4 to TRBJ1-2; weak D call: TRBD1 (6 bases). The CDR3 is 13 amino acids. V was clipped by 6 bases and J by 4 bases, with 12 bases between them. Here the CDR3 DNA reads TGTGCCAGCAGACCTACAGGGACCTATGGCTACACCTTC. This encodes CASRPTGTYGYTF.